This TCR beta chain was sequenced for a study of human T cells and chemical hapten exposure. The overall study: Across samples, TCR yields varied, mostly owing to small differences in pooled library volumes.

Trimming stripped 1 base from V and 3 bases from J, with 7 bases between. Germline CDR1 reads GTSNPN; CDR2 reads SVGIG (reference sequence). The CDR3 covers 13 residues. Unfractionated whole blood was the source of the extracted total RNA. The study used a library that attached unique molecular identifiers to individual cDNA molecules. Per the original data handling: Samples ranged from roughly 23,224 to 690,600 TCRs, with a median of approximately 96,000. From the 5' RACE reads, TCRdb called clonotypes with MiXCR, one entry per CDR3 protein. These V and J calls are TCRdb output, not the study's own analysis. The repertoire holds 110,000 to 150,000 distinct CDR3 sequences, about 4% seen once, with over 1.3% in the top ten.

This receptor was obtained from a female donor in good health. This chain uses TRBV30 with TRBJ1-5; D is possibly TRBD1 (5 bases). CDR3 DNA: TGTGCCTGGAGTGCAGGGACCAATCAGCCCCAGCATTTT. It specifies CAWSAGTNQPQHF.